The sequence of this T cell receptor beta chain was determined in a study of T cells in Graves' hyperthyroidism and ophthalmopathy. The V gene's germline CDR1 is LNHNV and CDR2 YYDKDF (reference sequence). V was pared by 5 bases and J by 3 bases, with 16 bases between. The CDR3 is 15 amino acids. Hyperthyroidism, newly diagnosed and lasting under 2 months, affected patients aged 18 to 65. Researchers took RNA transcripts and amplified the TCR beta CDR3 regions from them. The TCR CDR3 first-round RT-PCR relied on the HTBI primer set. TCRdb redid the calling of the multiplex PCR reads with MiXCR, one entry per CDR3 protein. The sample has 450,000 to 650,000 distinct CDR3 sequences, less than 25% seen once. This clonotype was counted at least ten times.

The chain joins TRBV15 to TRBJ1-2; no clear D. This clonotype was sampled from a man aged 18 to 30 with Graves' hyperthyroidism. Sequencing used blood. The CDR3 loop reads CATSSTEQPHYGYTF. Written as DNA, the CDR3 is TGTGCCACCAGCTCGACTGAACAACCCCACTATGGCTACACCTTC.